This TCR beta chain is drawn from a study of control samples from healthy donors and cancer patients (dated by TCRdb to about 2020). Notes on this clone: What this receptor recognizes is not known. No quality values exist for individual bases; no much larger clone is one base distant.

The method was the immunoSEQ multiplex PCR assay. TCRdb's version of the immuneACCESS table is confined to in-frame rearrangements and falls short of the full clone set. An unresolved V gene accounts for under half of the shortfall where checked; the remainder is of unknown origin. The table for this sample lists 150,000 to 200,000 clones; 91% of them were counted only once. Around 1.5% of the sample is in the top ten clones. Trimmed from V: 8 bases; trimmed from J: 2 bases; junction bases lacking a gene match: 5. From the germline V gene, CDR1 is WSHSY and CDR2 is SAAADI. Taken from cysteine to phenylalanine, the CDR3 has 13 residues. The kept DNA is CDR3 alone, 39 bases in frame from the first base.

The chain links TRBV10-2 with TRBJ1-1; 7 bases in between match TRBD1. The origin of this receptor is a woman between 25 and 40 years old in good health. The specimen sequenced was blood. The CDR3 amino acid sequence is: CASYWTGNTEAFF. In nucleotide form, the sequence is TGCGCCAGCTACTGGACAGGAAACACTGAAGCTTTCTTT.